This T cell receptor beta chain was identified in a study of T-cell reconstitution after alpha-beta-depleted transplantation in children (dated by TCRdb to about 2016). The study in broad terms: Using TCR repertoire profiling, the study quantitatively followed how T-cell immune reconstitution unfolded in children after TCRalphabeta/CD19-depleted allogeneic hematopoietic cell transplantation.

In the germline V gene, CDR1 corresponds to SGHRS and CDR2 to YFSETQ. Including the terminal cysteine and phenylalanine, the CDR3 comprises 15 residues. Only the CDR3 DNA stays, 45 bases, in frame from base 1. The junction shows trimming of 4 bases on V and 2 bases on J, plus 15 bases between the germline ends. A few counts support this clonotype. The specificity of this receptor is unknown. The record has no base qualities; no much larger clone is one base away. Library construction relied on PCR. The sequencing machine was an Illumina HiSeq 2500. TCR library preparation used molecular barcoding, with unique molecular identifiers applied to normalize quantification of the TCRbeta repertoire. TCRdb passed the public sequencing reads through fastp at Q25 and MiXCR, retaining productive beta sequences. When rows share a CDR3 protein, they turn into one entry using the most common DNA and genes. This sample is represented by approximately 240,000 distinct CDR3 sequences; about 9.2% of them were singletons. The ten largest make up about 6% of the sample.

This chain joins TRBV5-1 to TRBJ1-1; TRBD1 is a possible D gene, resting on 5 matching bases. This specimen consisted of PBMCs from the stem cell graft donor, obtained from the stem cell graft. The receptor comes from a human donor who donated a stem cell graft to a child with acute lymphoblastic leukemia. The bases are TGCGCCAGCAGCCTTGAAGGGGCGGGTAACACTGAAGCTTTCTTT. It translates to CASSLEGAGNTEAFF.